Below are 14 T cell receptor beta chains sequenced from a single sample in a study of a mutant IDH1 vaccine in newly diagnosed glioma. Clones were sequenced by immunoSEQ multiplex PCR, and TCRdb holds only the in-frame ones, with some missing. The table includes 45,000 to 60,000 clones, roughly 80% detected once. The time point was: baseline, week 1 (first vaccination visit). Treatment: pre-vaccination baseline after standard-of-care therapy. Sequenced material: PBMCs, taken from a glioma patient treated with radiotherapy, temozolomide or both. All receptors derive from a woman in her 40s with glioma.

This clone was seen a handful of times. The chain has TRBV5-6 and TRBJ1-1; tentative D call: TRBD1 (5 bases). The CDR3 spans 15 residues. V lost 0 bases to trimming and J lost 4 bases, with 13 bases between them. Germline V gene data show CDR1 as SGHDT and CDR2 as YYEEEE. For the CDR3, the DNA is TGTGCCAGCAGCTTGGTGGGGCGGCCGGGCACTGAAGCTTTCTTT. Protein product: CASSLVGRPGTEAFF.

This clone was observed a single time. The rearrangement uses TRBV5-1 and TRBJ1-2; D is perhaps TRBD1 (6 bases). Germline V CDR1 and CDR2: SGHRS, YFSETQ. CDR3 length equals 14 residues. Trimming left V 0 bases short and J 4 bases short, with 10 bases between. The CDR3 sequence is CASSLAGTLYGYTF. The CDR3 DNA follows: TGCGCCAGCAGCTTGGCCGGGACACTCTATGGCTACACCTTC.

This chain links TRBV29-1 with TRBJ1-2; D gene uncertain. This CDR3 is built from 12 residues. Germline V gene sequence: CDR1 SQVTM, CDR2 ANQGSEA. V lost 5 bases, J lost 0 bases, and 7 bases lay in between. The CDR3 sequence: CSVIGTNYGYTF. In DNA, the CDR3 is TGCAGCGTTATAGGAACTAACTATGGCTACACCTTC.

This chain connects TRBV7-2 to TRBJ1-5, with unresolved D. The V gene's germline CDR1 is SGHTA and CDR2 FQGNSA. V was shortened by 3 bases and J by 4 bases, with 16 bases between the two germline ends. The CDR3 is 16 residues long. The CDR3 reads CASSFSRDITNQPQHF. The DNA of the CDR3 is TGTGCCAGCAGCTTTTCAAGGGATATCACGAATCAGCCCCAGCATTTT.

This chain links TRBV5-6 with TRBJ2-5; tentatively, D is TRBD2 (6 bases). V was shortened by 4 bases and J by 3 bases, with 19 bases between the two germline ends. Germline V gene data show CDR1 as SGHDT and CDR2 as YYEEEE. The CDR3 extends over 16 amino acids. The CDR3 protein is CASSTPELAFKETQYF. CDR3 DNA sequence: TGTGCCAGCAGCACACCCGAGCTAGCGTTTAAAGAGACCCAGTACTTC.

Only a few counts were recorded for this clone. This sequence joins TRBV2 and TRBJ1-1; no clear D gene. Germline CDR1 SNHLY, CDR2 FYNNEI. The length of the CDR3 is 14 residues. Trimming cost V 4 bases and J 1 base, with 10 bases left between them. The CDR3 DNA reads TGTGCCAGCAGTGTTAAGCGATCGAACACTGAAGCTTTCTTT. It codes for CASSVKRSNTEAFF.

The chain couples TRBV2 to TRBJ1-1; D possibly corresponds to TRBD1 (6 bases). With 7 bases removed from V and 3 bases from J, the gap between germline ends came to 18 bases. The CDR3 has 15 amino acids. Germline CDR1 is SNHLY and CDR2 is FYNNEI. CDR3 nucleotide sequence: TGTGCCAGCATAAGGGGGAGGCAGGAGTACACTGAAGCTTTCTTT. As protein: CASIRGRQEYTEAFF. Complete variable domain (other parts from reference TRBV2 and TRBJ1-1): EPEVTQTPSHQVTQMGQEVILRCVPISNHLYFYWYRQILGQKVEFLVSFYNNEISEKSEIFDDQFSVERPDGSNFTLKIRSTKLEDSAMYFCASIRGRQEYTEAFFGQGTRLTVV.

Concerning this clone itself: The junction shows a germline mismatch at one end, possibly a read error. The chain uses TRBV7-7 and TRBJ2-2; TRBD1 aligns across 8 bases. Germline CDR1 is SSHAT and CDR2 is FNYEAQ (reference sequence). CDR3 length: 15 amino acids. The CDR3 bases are TGTGCTAGCAGCCCCCGGACAGGGAGCACCGGGGAGCTGTTTTTT. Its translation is CASSPRTGSTGELFF.

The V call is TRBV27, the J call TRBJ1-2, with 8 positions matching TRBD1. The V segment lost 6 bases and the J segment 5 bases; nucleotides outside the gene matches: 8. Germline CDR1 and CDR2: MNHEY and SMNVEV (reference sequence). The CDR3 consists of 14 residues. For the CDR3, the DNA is TGTGCCAGCAGAAGGGCAGGGGGCGCTTATGGCTACACCTTC. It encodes CASRRAGGAYGYTF.

CDR3 sequence (DNA): TGCGCCAGCAGCTTGGTGGCAGAGACAGCTTTCTCCTATAATTCACCCCTCCACTTT. As protein: CASSLVAETAFSYNSPLHF. The chain recombines TRBV5-1 with TRBJ1-6; D may be TRBD1 (5 bases). The V end was cut by 0 bases, the J end by 0 bases, with 16 bases between. The CDR3 covers 19 residues. CDR1 SGHRS and CDR2 YFSETQ come from the germline V gene.

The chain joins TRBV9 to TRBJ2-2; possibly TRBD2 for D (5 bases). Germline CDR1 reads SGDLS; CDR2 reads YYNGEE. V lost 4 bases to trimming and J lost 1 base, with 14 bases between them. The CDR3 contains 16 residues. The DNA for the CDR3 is TGTGCCAGCAGCCAAGTCTGGGCGGGGAACACCGGGGAGCTGTTTTTT. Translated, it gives CASSQVWAGNTGELFF.

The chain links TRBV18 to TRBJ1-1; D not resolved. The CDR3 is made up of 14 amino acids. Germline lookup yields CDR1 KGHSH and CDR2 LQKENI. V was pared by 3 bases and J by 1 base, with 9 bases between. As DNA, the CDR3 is TGTGCCAGCTCACCTTCCTACAGGAACACTGAAGCTTTCTTT. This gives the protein CASSPSYRNTEAFF.

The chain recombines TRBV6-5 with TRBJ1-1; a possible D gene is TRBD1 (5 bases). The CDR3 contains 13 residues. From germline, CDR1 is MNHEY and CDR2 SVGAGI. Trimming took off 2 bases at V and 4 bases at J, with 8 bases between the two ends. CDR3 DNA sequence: TGTGCCAGCAGTTACAGGGGTGTCACTGAAGCTTTCTTT. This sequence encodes CASSYRGVTEAFF.

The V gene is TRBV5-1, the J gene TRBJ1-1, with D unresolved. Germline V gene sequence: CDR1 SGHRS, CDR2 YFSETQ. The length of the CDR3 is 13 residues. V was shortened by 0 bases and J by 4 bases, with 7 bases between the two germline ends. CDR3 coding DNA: TGCGCCAGCAGCTTGGGGGGAAGCACTGAAGCTTTCTTT. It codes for CASSLGGSTEAFF.